The 31 T cell receptor beta chains presented below share a single source sample, sequenced in a study of blood T cell repertoires in COVID-19. Sequencing was performed with immunoSEQ multiplex PCR; in TCRdb, only in-frame clones are kept and a portion is missing. This table holds approximately 260,000 clones, 80% to 85% found once. The sequencing sample was made of peripheral blood. All receptors derive from a woman between 55 and 75 years old with active or convalescent COVID-19.

The chain has TRBV18 and TRBJ2-1, with 15 bases aligning to TRBD2. The V and J ends lost 2 bases and 0 bases, in that order; junction bases with no gene match: 11. CDR3 length equals 21 residues. Germline CDR1 and CDR2: KGHSH and LQKENI. In DNA, the CDR3 is TGTGCCAGCTCACCAAAAATGGGACTAGCGGGGGGTCCAAGCTCCTACAATGAGCAGTTCTTC. Its protein product is CASSPKMGLAGGPSSYNEQFF.

The chain has TRBV24-1 and TRBJ1-2; no clear D gene. The CDR3 loop spans 20 amino acids. Germline V gives CDR1 KGHDR, CDR2 SFDVKD. Trimming shortened V by 3 bases and J by 5 bases, and 30 bases separated the two germline ends. The chain's CDR3 is CATSDHSPGFSSHQPYGYTF. In nucleotides, the CDR3 is TGTGCCACCAGTGATCACTCGCCCGGGTTCTCCTCCCACCAACCTTATGGCTACACCTTC.

V is TRBV7-9 and J is TRBJ1-5, with D perhaps matching TRBD1 (5 bases). The V gene's germline CDR1 is SEHNR and CDR2 FQNEAQ (reference sequence). With 3 bases removed from V and 9 bases from J, the gap between germline ends came to 18 bases. The CDR3 length is 15 residues. The CDR3 sequence is CASSFLGQTGGPQHF. The DNA for the CDR3 is TGTGCCAGCAGCTTCCTTGGGCAAACCGGGGGGCCCCAGCATTTT.

This chain connects TRBV11-2 to TRBJ1-5; no firm D call. Germline CDR1 and CDR2: SGHAT and FQNNGV. The CDR3 totals 12 residues. Trimming removed 4 bases at V and 7 bases at J, with 8 bases between. DNA for the CDR3: TGTGCCAGCAGCTCCCCGGGGCAGCCCCAGCATTTT. Its protein product is CASSSPGQPQHF.

This rearrangement joins TRBV2 to TRBJ1-3; 7 nucleotides match TRBD1. With 4 bases clipped from V and 4 bases from J, the junction kept 10 bases outside the gene matches. The germline V gene has CDR1 SNHLY and CDR2 FYNNEI. The CDR3 spans 16 residues. The CDR3 is CASSARSGGTGNTIYF. CDR3 sequence (DNA): TGTGCCAGCAGTGCCAGATCAGGGGGGACCGGAAACACCATATATTTT.

The rearrangement links TRBV7-3 to TRBJ2-2; TRBD2 matches at 9 bases. The V and J ends lost 2 bases and 5 bases, in that order; junction bases with no gene match: 9. There are 17 residues in the CDR3. Germline lookup yields CDR1 SGHTA and CDR2 FQGTGA. Here the CDR3 reads CASSLFPLAGRTGELFF. In DNA form, the CDR3 reads TGTGCCAGCAGCTTATTTCCGCTAGCGGGGCGTACCGGGGAGCTGTTTTTT.

The table lists this clone with a few counts. Here the CDR3 reads CASSPQVEAYTF. In DNA form, the CDR3 reads TGTGCCAGCAGCCCCCAGGTGGAGGCTTACACCTTC. The rearrangement links TRBV7-9 to TRBJ1-2; no clear D. The V end was cut by 5 bases, the J end by 11 bases, with 15 bases between. The CDR3 loop spans 12 amino acids. Germline V gene data show CDR1 as SEHNR and CDR2 as FQNEAQ (reference sequence).

This chain links TRBV5-1 with TRBJ1-1; unclear D gene. The V and J ends lost 0 bases and 4 bases respectively, with 13 bases between them. There are 15 residues in the CDR3. Germline V gene lookup returns CDR1 SGHRS and CDR2 YFSETQ. The CDR3: CASSLGSLRGTEAFF. The DNA for the CDR3 is TGCGCCAGCAGCTTGGGGTCCCTTCGGGGCACTGAAGCTTTCTTT.

The genes are TRBV4-1 and TRBJ2-1; 8 positions agree with TRBD2. V shed 0 bases, J shed 7 bases, and the junction held 14 bases outside the gene matches. This CDR3 comprises 18 residues. Per germline, CDR1 MGHRA and CDR2 YSYEKL. The CDR3 region is CASSQDPWSGGPSNEQFF. The DNA for the CDR3 is TGCGCCAGCAGCCAAGATCCTTGGTCGGGGGGGCCGAGTAATGAGCAGTTCTTC.

The chain employs TRBV9 and TRBJ2-3, with a weak D call TRBD1 (5 bases). Deletions cut 0 bases from V and 2 bases from J, with 7 bases between. This CDR3 has 14 amino acids. Germline lookup yields CDR1 SGDLS and CDR2 YYNGEE. This CDR3 reads CASSVARVTDTQYF. CDR3 sequence (DNA): TGTGCCAGCAGCGTAGCCAGGGTCACAGATACGCAGTATTTT.

V usage is TRBV4-1 and J usage is TRBJ2-5, with a possible D match to TRBD1 (5 bases). The ends were cut back, 4 bases at V and 0 bases at J, with 18 bases in the middle. CDR3 length: 17 residues. CDR1 and CDR2 from the germline V gene are MGHRA and YSYEKL. In nucleotides, the CDR3 is TGCGCCAGCAGCCGTACCCCTGACAGCGCGTACCAAGAGACCCAGTACTTC. Its protein product is CASSRTPDSAYQETQYF.

This clone was counted a few times. The gene calls are TRBV7-9 and TRBJ2-5; possibly TRBD1 for D (7 bases). With 0 bases removed from V and 4 bases from J, the gap between germline ends came to 9 bases. The CDR3 loop spans 14 amino acids. Germline V gene sequence: CDR1 SEHNR, CDR2 FQNEAQ (reference sequence). The CDR3 is CASSLAQGGETQYF. Here the CDR3 DNA reads TGTGCCAGCAGCTTAGCGCAGGGGGGAGAGACCCAGTACTTC.

The genes are TRBV6-4 and TRBJ1-5, with D possibly TRBD1 on 5 matching bases. CDR1 and CDR2 from the germline V gene are MRHNA and SNTAGT. The ends were cut back, 0 bases at V and 2 bases at J, with 14 bases in the middle. CDR3 length equals 17 residues. The CDR3 DNA reads as TGTGCCAGCAGTGACTCACGGCAGGGAGGAGGCAATCAGCCCCAGCATTTT. It translates to CASSDSRQGGGNQPQHF.

J is TRBJ1-1 and V is TRBV15; tentative D call: TRBD1 (6 bases). V was clipped by 4 bases and J by 11 bases, with 20 bases between them. Looked up from germline, CDR1 is LNHNV and CDR2 is YYDKDF (reference sequence). The CDR3 spans 14 residues. CDR3 nucleotide sequence: TGTGCCACCAGCACCTCCGGGACGACAGGTTTGGCTTTCTTT. This codes for CATSTSGTTGLAFF. Based on the CDR3 plus reference TRBV15 and TRBJ1-1, the full variable domain is DAMVIQNPRYQVTQFGKPVTLSCSQTLNHNVMYWYQQKSSQAPKLLFHYYDKDFNNEADTPDNFQSRRPNTSFCFLDIRSPGLGDTAMYLCATSTSGTTGLAFFGQGTRLTVV.

This clone was counted only a few times. V usage is TRBV30 and J usage is TRBJ1-1, with D perhaps TRBD1 (5 bases). This CDR3 is 13 amino acids long. The germline CDR1 and CDR2 sequences are GTSNPN and SVGIG (reference sequence). Trimming left V 4 bases short and J 3 bases short, with 12 bases between. CDR3: CAWNRGRDTEAFF. The DNA of the CDR3 is TGTGCCTGGAACCGTGGCAGGGACACTGAAGCTTTCTTT.

The rearrangement uses TRBV2 and TRBJ1-6; no reliable D call. V lost 4 bases to trimming and J lost 10 bases, with 14 bases between them. CDR3 length: 14 residues. Germline CDR1 and CDR2: SNHLY and FYNNEI. CDR3 amino acids: CASSVEGKGSPLHF. Here the CDR3 DNA reads TGTGCCAGCAGTGTAGAGGGAAAAGGATCACCCCTCCACTTT.

The V call is TRBV19, the J call TRBJ1-2; 7 bases match TRBD1. CDR1 is LNHDA and CDR2 is SQIVND in the germline V gene (reference sequence). This CDR3 is 15 amino acids long. V trimming: 1 base; J trimming: 4 bases; junction bases outside the gene matches: 6. The CDR3 spells CASSIGGGEGYGYTF. The DNA for the CDR3 is TGTGCCAGTAGTATAGGAGGGGGCGAGGGCTATGGCTACACCTTC. Filled out from reference TRBV19 and TRBJ1-2, the complete variable domain reads DGGITQSPKYLFRKEGQNVTLSCEQNLNHDAMYWYRQDPGQGLRLIYYSQIVNDFQKGDIAEGYSVSREKKESFPLTVTSAQKNPTAFYLCASSIGGGEGYGYTFGSGTRLTVV.

The chain links TRBV29-1 to TRBJ1-4; D may be TRBD1 (5 bases). V lost 3 bases and J lost 3, with 11 bases in between. This CDR3 contains 14 residues. Germline CDR1 SQVTM, CDR2 ANQGSEA. The CDR3 spells CSVDGRGANEKLFF. In nucleotides, the CDR3 is TGCAGCGTTGACGGGCGGGGCGCTAATGAAAAACTGTTTTTT.

The J gene is TRBJ1-1, the V gene TRBV5-5, with TRBD1 as a possible D gene (5 bases). V lost 4 bases and J 4 bases, leaving 11 bases between the germline ends. From germline, CDR1 is SGHKS and CDR2 YYEKEE (reference sequence). The CDR3 covers 13 residues. CDR3 in amino acids: CASSQGGVTEAFF. CDR3 nucleotides: TGTGCCAGCAGCCAAGGAGGGGTCACTGAAGCTTTCTTT. Complete variable domain (other parts from reference TRBV5-5 and TRBJ1-1): DAGVTQSPTHLIKTRGQQVTLRCSPISGHKSVSWYQQVLGQGPQFIFQYYEKEERGRGNFPDRFSARQFPNYSSELNVNALLLGDSALYLCASSQGGVTEAFFGQGTRLTVV.

The DNA of the CDR3 is TGTGCCAGCAGGTTGCGTAGGGAGGGGGTTTTTCGCGAAGACAATGAGCAGTTCTTC. Residues: CASRLRREGVFREDNEQFF. V and J are TRBV7-8 and TRBJ2-1, with D possibly matching TRBD2 (7 bases). The germline V gene has CDR1 SGHVS and CDR2 FQNEAQ. This CDR3 has 19 residues. Trimming cost V 6 bases and J 5 bases, with 29 bases left between them.

This clone was seen a handful of times. This chain links TRBV5-6 with TRBJ1-2, with 8 bases fitting TRBD1. With 2 bases clipped from V and 6 bases from J, the junction kept 6 bases outside the gene matches. CDR1 is SGHDT, CDR2 YYEEEE, per germline. The CDR3 has 14 amino acids. CDR3 residues: CASSFVLRGHGYTF. The CDR3 nucleotides read TGTGCCAGCAGCTTCGTTCTCAGGGGGCATGGCTACACCTTC.

This clone was recorded only once. The chain links TRBV11-2 to TRBJ2-7, with D possibly TRBD2 on 5 matching bases. This CDR3 comprises 18 residues. CDR1 is SGHAT and CDR2 is FQNNGV in the germline V gene. V shed 3 bases and J shed 0 bases, with 21 bases lying between them. The CDR3 loop reads CASSFLLREFYHSYEQYF. The CDR3 DNA is TGTGCCAGCAGCTTCCTCCTTAGGGAGTTCTACCACTCCTACGAGCAGTACTTC. The variable domain in full, with the rest retrieved from reference TRBV11-2 and TRBJ2-7, is EAGVAQSPRYKIIEKRQSVAFWCNPISGHATLYWYQQILGQGPKLLIQFQNNGVVDDSQLPKDRFSAERLKGVDSTLKIQPAKLEDSAVYLCASSFLLREFYHSYEQYFGPGTRLTVT.

A few counts support this clone. This chain uses TRBV19 with TRBJ1-5, with D uncertain. Per the germline V gene, CDR1 is LNHDA and CDR2 is SQIVND (reference sequence). V was shortened by 3 bases and J by 6 bases, with 9 bases between the two germline ends. The CDR3 length is 13 residues. CDR3 DNA: TGTGCCAGTAGTATGTCGGTGTCTCAGCCCCAGCATTTT. As protein: CASSMSVSQPQHF.

This clone was recorded many times. This chain connects TRBV7-8 to TRBJ2-7, with D uncertain. The CDR3 contains 11 residues. With 4 bases removed from V and 6 bases from J, the gap between germline ends came to 7 bases. CDR1 SGHVS and CDR2 FQNEAQ come from the germline V gene. Written as DNA, the CDR3 is TGTGCCAGCAGCTCCCCCGGCGAGCAGTACTTC. Its translation is CASSSPGEQYF.

This clone has a count of ten or more. The chain uses TRBV19 and TRBJ2-6, with D possibly being TRBD2 (5 bases). V was cut by 4 bases and J by 0 bases, with 13 bases left in between. Germline CDR1 reads LNHDA; CDR2 reads SQIVND (reference sequence). This CDR3 spans 17 amino acids. CDR3 protein: CASSTPGGSSGANVLTF. The CDR3 coding sequence is TGTGCCAGTAGTACGCCCGGCGGGTCCTCTGGGGCCAACGTCCTGACTTTC. The full variable domain, with the rest looked up from reference TRBV19 and TRBJ2-6, is DGGITQSPKYLFRKEGQNVTLSCEQNLNHDAMYWYRQDPGQGLRLIYYSQIVNDFQKGDIAEGYSVSREKKESFPLTVTSAQKNPTAFYLCASSTPGGSSGANVLTFGAGSRLTVL.

The V call is TRBV11-2, the J call TRBJ1-1; D gene uncertain. There are 13 residues in the CDR3. Between the trimmed V and J ends, which lost 6 bases and 3 bases, there was a span of 11 bases. Germline CDR1 reads SGHAT; CDR2 reads FQNNGV. CDR3 sequence: CASSFVGDTEAFF. The CDR3 bases are TGTGCCAGCAGTTTTGTAGGAGACACTGAAGCTTTCTTT.

V is TRBV5-1 and J is TRBJ2-6; a possible D gene is TRBD1 (5 bases). The CDR3 has 18 amino acids. Looked up from germline, CDR1 is SGHRS and CDR2 is YFSETQ. Trimming shortened V by 4 bases and J by 2 bases, and 19 bases separated the two germline ends. The CDR3 DNA follows: TGCGCCAGCAGCCTCAAGGGGCCCCAGGGTGCTGGGGCCAACGTCCTGACTTTC. The encoded protein is CASSLKGPQGAGANVLTF.

DNA for the CDR3: TGTGCCAGCAGCTTGTATTCGGGGGGGGGCCCCACAGATACGCAGTATTTT. Translated, it gives CASSLYSGGGPTDTQYF. This rearrangement joins TRBV5-4 to TRBJ2-3; 8 bases align to TRBD2. Germline V gives CDR1 SGHNT, CDR2 YYREEE (reference sequence). CDR3 length: 17 amino acids. Unmatched junction bases numbered 9, after V lost 1 base and J lost 2 bases.

The chain employs TRBV6-4 and TRBJ2-3; 8 bases agree with TRBD2. Trimming at V came to 5 bases and at J to 2 bases, leaving 6 bases not matched to a gene. The CDR3 runs 15 residues. CDR1 and CDR2 from the germline V gene are MRHNA and SNTAGT. This CDR3 is CASSQGGGNTDTQYF. CDR3 in DNA: TGTGCCAGCAGTCAGGGCGGGGGGAACACAGATACGCAGTATTTT.

This clone was observed once. The chain employs TRBV5-1 and TRBJ2-3, with 14 bases fitting TRBD2. V dropped 0 bases and J dropped 5; count of bases not matched to a gene: 5. The CDR3 spans 17 residues. Per germline, CDR1 SGHRS and CDR2 YFSETQ. The CDR3 DNA follows: TGCGCCAGCAGCTTGGGACTAGCGGGGGGGCAAGAAGATACGCAGTATTTT. Amino acid sequence: CASSLGLAGGQEDTQYF.

The CDR3 sequence is CASSKQGNTEAFF. The CDR3 coding sequence is TGTGCCAGCAGCAAACAGGGAAACACTGAAGCTTTCTTT. The V call is TRBV7-2, the J call TRBJ1-1; perhaps TRBD1 as D (6 bases). Trimming cost V 5 bases and J 2 bases, with 9 bases left between them. The CDR3 consists of 13 residues. Per the germline V gene, CDR1 is SGHTA and CDR2 is FQGNSA.